These 8 T cell receptor beta chains originate from one sample sequenced in a study of T-cell memory formation after mild COVID-19. TCRdb reanalysed the 5' RACE reads using MiXCR and keeps one entry per CDR3 protein. The table has just over 300,000 distinct CDR3 sequences, roughly a fifth seen once. The sample comprised PBMCs or a T cell subset sorted from them (not recorded which). The receptor set was obtained from a young man who had mild COVID-19 (a few samples of this study predate the infection). Cell type and time point are not known.

This clonotype was seen repeatedly, ten times or more. The chain carries TRBV20-1 and TRBJ1-2, with a weak D call TRBD1 (6 bases). CDR3 length equals 12 residues. Germline V lookup: CDR1 DFQATT, CDR2 SNEGSKA (reference sequence). The CDR3 is CRPDGGRDGYTF. CDR3 DNA sequence: TGCAGGCCGGACGGGGGCAGGGATGGCTACACCTTC.

CDR3 region: CAISGGAVDTQYF. The CDR3 coding sequence is TGTGCCATCAGTGGAGGGGCTGTGGATACGCAGTATTTT. The chain uses TRBV10-3 and TRBJ2-3; the D call may be TRBD1 or TRBD2 (5 bases each). The CDR3 length is 13 residues. CDR1 is ENHRY, CDR2 SYGVKD, per germline. V was trimmed by 4 bases and J by 6 bases, leaving 11 bases between them.

This clonotype has a handful of counts. The J gene is TRBJ2-5, the V gene TRBV4-1; D perhaps matches TRBD1 (5 bases). The germline V gene encodes CDR1 MGHRA and CDR2 YSYEKL. The V end was cut by 4 bases, the J end by 7 bases, with 16 bases between. This CDR3 spans 14 amino acids. The CDR3 coding sequence is TGCGCCAGCAGCCCCTACCTACAGGACGGGACCCAGTACTTC. It translates to CASSPYLQDGTQYF.

In its sample, this clonotype was seen a few times. The rearrangement links TRBV10-3 to TRBJ2-3; D gene unclear. The germline gives CDR1 ENHRY, CDR2 SYGVKD. Trimming took 10 bases from V and 5 from J, leaving 16 bases between them. CDR3 length equals 13 residues. The CDR3 region is CATQTGLGDTQYF. The DNA of the CDR3 is TGTGCCACCCAGACGGGCCTCGGAGATACGCAGTATTTT.

This clonotype turned up a few times. The chain uses TRBV28 and TRBJ2-3, with D unresolved. There are 11 residues in the CDR3. V lost 6 bases, J lost 5 bases, and 6 bases lay in between. Germline assignment: CDR1 MDHEN and CDR2 SYDVKM. CDR3 nucleotides: TGTGCCAGCAGCCGCCTAGATACGCAGTATTTT. As protein: CASSRLDTQYF.

The chain couples TRBV6-5 to TRBJ2-7; D may correspond to TRBD1 or TRBD2 (5 bases each). CDR1 and CDR2 from the germline V gene are MNHEY and SVGAGI. This CDR3 has 14 residues. V was clipped by 5 bases and J by 0 bases, with 11 bases between them. CDR3 sequence reads: CASSSRDRSYEQYF. DNA of the CDR3: TGTGCCAGCAGTAGCCGGGACCGCTCCTACGAGCAGTACTTC.

V gene TRBV20-1 combines with J gene TRBJ1-1; D is ambiguous. CDR1 DFQATT and CDR2 SNEGSKA come from the germline V gene (reference sequence). Trimming stripped 0 bases from V and 11 bases from J, with 16 bases between. CDR3 length: 13 residues. The CDR3 nucleotides read TGCAGTGCTAGAGATCCGTCCCCCAAGGATGCTTTCTTT. Its translation is CSARDPSPKDAFF.

This clonotype showed up many times. The chain uses TRBV25-1 and TRBJ2-7; 11 bases are a match to TRBD1. This CDR3 has 15 residues. With 6 bases clipped from V and 5 bases from J, the junction kept 9 bases outside the gene matches. Germline V gene lookup returns CDR1 MGHDK and CDR2 SYGVNS. The CDR3 DNA reads TGTGCCAGCAGCCGCTGGACAGGGGGCTACAACGAGCAGTACTTC. Translating gives CASSRWTGGYNEQYF.